Following are 27 T cell receptor beta chains from one sample sequenced in a study of T cell clonality in common variable immunodeficiency. Here immunoSEQ multiplex PCR was the method, and the copy in TCRdb shows in-frame clones only, minus some. The sample gives tens of thousands of clones, none seen only once, and the top ten clones hold roughly a tenth. The sequencing sample was made of peripheral blood mononuclear cells. The origin of the receptors is a person between 18 and 75 years old in good health.

This clone was counted ten times or more. From the germline J gene comes the end of the CDR3, since the read stops 3 residues before it. V and J are TRBV20-1 and TRBJ2-3; possibly TRBD2 for D (6 bases). Germline loops: CDR1 DFQATT, CDR2 SNEGSKA (reference sequence). The CDR3 totals 11 residues. The CDR3 here is CSARDGGTQYF. CDR3 DNA, as far as it was read: TGCAGTGCTAGAGATGGGGGGACG.

This clone was observed many times. From the germline J gene comes the end of the CDR3, since the read stops 3 residues before it. The gene calls are TRBV5-1 and TRBJ2-3, with TRBD1 as a possible D gene (5 bases). CDR1 and CDR2 (germline): SGHRS, YFSETQ. V lost 3 bases and J 1 base, leaving 9 bases between the germline ends. This CDR3 contains 14 residues. The sequenced CDR3 bases are TGCGCCAGCAGCTCGCAAGGGGGCACAGATACG. As protein: CASSSQGGTDT. In full, the CDR3 reads CASSSQGGTDTQYF.

Note on this clone: The read finishes 3 residues shy of the CDR3 end, and the germline J gene is used to complete it. The chain employs TRBV25-1 and TRBJ2-5; no firm D call. Germline CDR1 MGHDK, CDR2 SYGVNS. With 7 bases removed from V and 2 bases from J, the gap between germline ends came to 17 bases. The CDR3 has 15 amino acids. The CDR3 DNA, read in part, is TGTGCCAGCACCGTTTCTAGAGGCCCACAAGAGACC. Protein product: CASTVSRGPQET. In full, the CDR3 is CASTVSRGPQETQYF.

This clone has a count of ten or more. With the read ending 3 residues before the CDR3 end, the germline J gene is used to fill in that end. This chain connects TRBV19 to TRBJ1-1; a weak D match, TRBD1 (5 bases). Per the germline V gene, CDR1 is LNHDA and CDR2 is SQIVND (reference sequence). Trimming shortened V by 7 bases and J by 6 bases, and 21 bases separated the two germline ends. The CDR3 runs to 15 residues. The DNA read from the CDR3 is TGTGCCAGTACCAGGGCCTTCACTATGGCCCCTGAA. Residues: CASTRAFTMAPE. The CDR3 in full is CASTRAFTMAPEAFF.

This clone occurred many times. The CDR3 end lies 3 residues beyond the end of the read and is filled in from the germline J gene. The chain is built from TRBV6-2 or TRBV6-3 and TRBJ1-2; possible D gene TRBD1, 5 bases. This CDR3 has 16 amino acids. The germline V and J ends were trimmed by 1 base and 2 bases, with 14 bases remaining between them. Looked up from germline, CDR1 is MNHEY and CDR2 is SVGEGT. CDR3 residues: CASSYWSARANYGYTF. Partial CDR3 DNA: TGTGCCAGCAGTTACTGGTCGGCCAGGGCGAACTATGGC.

Many counts were recorded for this clone. The CDR3 goes on 3 residues after the read ends, and that part is filled in from the germline J gene. The chain recombines TRBV7-2 with TRBJ1-4; D not resolved. V lost 1 base, J lost 7 bases, and 10 bases lay in between. This CDR3 region has 14 residues. Per the germline V gene, CDR1 is SGHTA and CDR2 is FQGNSA. The CDR3 sequence: CASSLGLRGEKLFF. CDR3 DNA (partial): TGTGCCAGCAGCTTAGGTCTCAGAGGTGAAAAA.

This clone was observed at least ten times. Sequencing ends 3 residues short of the CDR3 end; the germline J gene provides the rest. V gene TRBV6-1 combines with J gene TRBJ1-6; no definite D call. V lost 4 bases and J lost 5, with 9 bases in between. The CDR3 totals 14 residues. The germline V gene has CDR1 MNHNS and CDR2 SASEGT. CDR3 amino acids: CASSAETDNSPLHF. The DNA read from the CDR3 is TGTGCCAGCAGTGCCGAGACTGATAATTCACCC.

In this sample, this clone turned up many times. Relative to the germline gene, one junction end is altered; a read error may explain this. The read is 3 residues too short to cover the CDR3 end, so that end is filled in from the germline J gene. The chain has TRBV20-1 and TRBJ2-4, with D perhaps matching TRBD2 (6 bases). CDR3 length: 13 amino acids. In germline, CDR1 is DFQATT, CDR2 SNEGSKA (reference sequence). The chain's CDR3 is CSARDRGLWIQYF. CDR3 DNA, as far as it was read: TGCAGTGCAAGAGATAGGGGACTGTGGATT.

This clone was seen at least ten times. The read comes to an end 3 residues before the CDR3 does, leaving the germline J gene to fill in the end. This rearrangement joins TRBV5-1 to TRBJ1-1, with 8 bases matching TRBD1. The CDR3 is 17 amino acids. Germline V gene data show CDR1 as SGHRS and CDR2 as YFSETQ. V lost 1 base, J lost 5 bases, and 13 bases stayed unmatched. The CDR3 loop reads CASSLNQGANLGTEAFF. The covered CDR3 bases are TGCGCCAGCAGCTTGAATCAGGGGGCGAATTTGGGTACTGAA.

This clone was observed many times. The observed sequence ends 3 residues before the CDR3 terminus, with the missing tail filled in from the germline J gene. This chain uses TRBV4-1 with TRBJ1-5; the D gene is possibly TRBD1 (6 bases). V lost 1 base and J 2 bases, leaving 12 bases between the germline ends. Germline V gene sequence: CDR1 MGHRA, CDR2 YSYEKL. The CDR3 totals 16 residues. CDR3 DNA, as far as it was read: TGCGCCAGCAGCCAAGTACAGGGTACGGGCAATCAGCCC. Translation: CASSQVQGTGNQP. The complete CDR3 reads CASSQVQGTGNQPQHF.

This clone was picked up many times. The sequence runs out 3 residues before the end of the CDR3; the remainder is reconstructed from the germline J gene. V and J are TRBV5-1 and TRBJ2-3; 10 bases align to TRBD1. The CDR3 length is 14 residues. Germline CDR1 reads SGHRS; CDR2 reads YFSETQ. The junction had 2 bases not matched to a gene; V was cut back by 3 bases and J by 4 bases. The CDR3 DNA, read in part, is TGCGCCAGCAGCTCGGACAGGGGGTCAGATACG. This translates into CASSSDRGSDT. The full CDR3 reads CASSSDRGSDTQYF.

Incomplete CDR3 DNA: TGTGCCAGTAGTATGGCCCGGGCCAGTGGGGCCAGCAATCAGCCC. It codes for CASSMARASGASNQP. From start to end, the CDR3 is CASSMARASGASNQPQHF. The chain uses TRBV19 and TRBJ1-5; the D gene is possibly TRBD1 (5 bases). The read ends 3 residues before the CDR3 terminus; that terminus is restored from the germline J gene. Trimming removed 3 bases at V and 1 base at J, with 19 bases between. CDR3 length: 18 residues. Germline values: CDR1 LNHDA, CDR2 SQIVND (reference sequence). Combining the CDR3 with reference TRBV19 and TRBJ1-5 gives the whole variable domain DGGITQSPKYLFRKEGQNVTLSCEQNLNHDAMYWYRQDPGQGLRLIYYSQIVNDFQKGDIAEGYSVSREKKESFPLTVTSAQKNPTAFYLCASSMARASGASNQPQHFGDGTRLSIL.

This clone appeared many times. The read ends 3 residues shy of where the CDR3 ends; the end is completed using the germline J gene. The chain uses TRBV19 and TRBJ1-4; D is possibly TRBD1 (6 bases). Germline V gene lookup returns CDR1 LNHDA and CDR2 SQIVND (reference sequence). CDR3 length: 15 residues. Trimming stripped 7 bases from V and 0 bases from J, with 12 bases between. CDR3 protein: CASMDRAPTNEKLFF. CDR3 DNA, as far as it was read: TGTGCCAGTATGGACAGAGCCCCAACTAATGAAAAA. The whole variable domain, remainder taken from reference TRBV19 and TRBJ1-4, is DGGITQSPKYLFRKEGQNVTLSCEQNLNHDAMYWYRQDPGQGLRLIYYSQIVNDFQKGDIAEGYSVSREKKESFPLTVTSAQKNPTAFYLCASMDRAPTNEKLFFGSGTQLSVL.

This clone was counted ten times or more. Incomplete CDR3 DNA: TGCGCCAGCAGCCAAGATCGTGACAGGGCGTTGGAAAAA. Protein: CASSQDRDRALEK. The CDR3 as a whole reads CASSQDRDRALEKLFF. The gene calls are TRBV4-1 and TRBJ1-4; 7 nucleotides match TRBD1. The CDR3 end is not reached by the read, which stops 3 residues before it; the germline J gene fills it in. Unmatched junction bases numbered 9, after V lost 0 bases and J lost 8 bases. CDR1 and CDR2 (germline): MGHRA, YSYEKL. This CDR3 spans 16 amino acids.

This clone was seen ten or more times. The read halts 3 residues ahead of the CDR3 end, with the missing end drawn from the germline J gene. This chain connects TRBV20-1 to TRBJ2-3, with 11 bases lining up with TRBD2. The CDR3 has 18 amino acids. Germline V gene data show CDR1 as DFQATT and CDR2 as SNEGSKA (reference sequence). V dropped 0 bases and J dropped 3; count of bases not matched to a gene: 11. CDR3 sequence reads: CSARDRGGLAGGTDTQYF. Incomplete CDR3 DNA: TGCAGTGCTAGAGATAGGGGGGGCTTAGCGGGAGGGACAGATACG.

This clone occurred many times. The read falls 3 residues short of the CDR3 end, and the missing part is taken from the germline J gene. The chain carries TRBV2 and TRBJ1-1, with D perhaps matching TRBD1 (5 bases). The germline CDR1 and CDR2 sequences are SNHLY and FYNNEI. There are 13 residues in the CDR3. V gave up 4 bases and J gave up 5 bases, with 11 bases separating them. The CDR3 reads CASSGQGGTEAFF. Partial CDR3 DNA: TGTGCCAGCAGTGGGCAGGGAGGAACTGAA. The complete variable domain, with remaining parts taken from reference TRBV2 and TRBJ1-1, reads EPEVTQTPSHQVTQMGQEVILRCVPISNHLYFYWYRQILGQKVEFLVSFYNNEISEKSEIFDDQFSVERPDGSNFTLKIRSTKLEDSAMYFCASSGQGGTEAFFGQGTRLTVV.

This clone was detected ten times or more. The read terminates 3 residues ahead of where the CDR3 ends, so the germline J gene completes it. The chain carries TRBV29-1 and TRBJ1-1, with 8 nucleotides matching TRBD1. The germline V gene has CDR1 SQVTM and CDR2 ANQGSEA. The CDR3 has 12 residues. The covered CDR3 bases are TGCAGCGTTGAAAGGCAGGGGGCGGGA. It codes for CSVERQGAG. The whole CDR3 reads CSVERQGAGAFF.

This clone has ten or more counts. Read coverage stops 3 residues before the CDR3 terminus; the germline J gene supplies the remainder. V is TRBV9 and J is TRBJ1-1; D is uncertain. The germline CDR1 and CDR2 sequences are SGDLS and YYNGEE. The CDR3 runs 13 residues. V was cut by 4 bases and J by 5 bases, with 12 bases left in between. Partial CDR3 DNA: TGTGCCAGCAGCAACAACCCATGGACTGAA. Its protein product is CASSNNPWTE. The CDR3, in full, reads CASSNNPWTEAFF.

Concerning this clone: The read gets to within 3 residues of the CDR3 end, and the germline J gene fills in the rest. V and J are TRBV6-1 and TRBJ2-3; D ambiguous. Germline lookup yields CDR1 MNHNS and CDR2 SASEGT. V lost 4 bases to trimming and J lost 1 base, with 9 bases between them. This CDR3 is built from 14 residues. CDR3: CASSGSEGTDTQYF. CDR3 DNA, as far as it was read: TGTGCCAGCAGTGGGTCAGAGGGCACAGATACG.

This clone was counted ten times or more. The CDR3 goes on 3 residues after the read ends, and that part is filled in from the germline J gene. This chain uses TRBV19 with TRBJ1-2, with TRBD1 matching over 8 bases. J was trimmed by 4 bases and V by 7 bases; bases with no gene match: 20. The length of the CDR3 is 18 residues. In germline, CDR1 is LNHDA, CDR2 SQIVND (reference sequence). The DNA read from the CDR3 is TGTGCCAGTACCACGCAAGAGGCAGGGGGCCTCCGGGGCTATGGC. This translates into CASTTQEAGGLRGYG. The CDR3 in full is CASTTQEAGGLRGYGYTF.

This clone was seen many times. The observed sequence ends 3 residues before the CDR3 terminus, with the missing tail filled in from the germline J gene. The chain is built from TRBV23-1 and TRBJ2-2; weak D call: TRBD2 (6 bases). TRBV23-1 is marked as an open reading frame, function uncertain. V shed 9 bases and J shed 1 base, with 18 bases lying between them. The CDR3 length is 16 residues. The covered CDR3 bases are TGCGCCAGGACACGGAGGGGCACAGAGAACACCGGGGAG. It encodes CARTRRGTENTGE. The CDR3, in full, reads CARTRRGTENTGELFF.

This clone was recorded many times. The CDR3 extends 3 residues past the end of the read, so its final part is completed from the germline J gene. J is TRBJ1-6 and V is TRBV28; D perhaps matches TRBD1 (5 bases). Germline V lookup: CDR1 MDHEN, CDR2 SYDVKM. V dropped 1 base and J dropped 2 bases, with 15 bases sitting between them. The CDR3 is 18 amino acids. The sequenced CDR3 bases are TGTGCCAGCAGTTTATATCGGACACCAATTCCCTATAATTCACCC. Residues: CASSLYRTPIPYNSP. The CDR3, in full, reads CASSLYRTPIPYNSPLHF.

In this sample, this clone turned up many times. The read ends 3 residues before the CDR3 terminus; that terminus is restored from the germline J gene. The chain employs TRBV27 and TRBJ1-6; 9 bases line up with TRBD1. CDR3 size: 18 residues. With V trimmed by 0 bases and J by 9 bases, 12 bases remained unmatched. In germline, CDR1 is MNHEY, CDR2 SMNVEV (reference sequence). CDR3 DNA, as far as it was read: TGTGCCAGCAGTTTATCGACGGGGACAGGGTTCCTAGGTTCACCC. Amino acids: CASSLSTGTGFLGSP. The entire CDR3 protein is CASSLSTGTGFLGSPLHF.

Many counts were recorded for this clone. Read sequence stops 3 residues before the CDR3 end, and the germline J gene provides the missing end. This rearrangement joins TRBV7-9 to TRBJ2-2; 8 bases are a match to TRBD1. Germline CDR1 SEHNR, CDR2 FQNEAQ (reference sequence). This CDR3 has 15 residues. The V and J ends lost 5 bases and 5 bases, in that order; junction bases with no gene match: 7. The sequenced part of the CDR3 DNA is TGTGCCAGCAGCCTTTGGACAGGGTTGACCGGGGAG. Its translation is CASSLWTGLTGE. Given in full, the CDR3 is CASSLWTGLTGELFF.

This clone was detected ten times or more. Sequencing ends 3 residues short of the CDR3 end; the germline J gene provides the rest. This chain uses TRBV24-1 with TRBJ1-2, with 7 bases aligning to TRBD1. Unmatched junction bases numbered 7, after V lost 3 bases and J lost 7 bases. From germline, CDR1 is KGHDR and CDR2 SFDVKD. The CDR3 has 14 amino acids. This CDR3 reads CATSDPREGAGYTF. Incomplete CDR3 DNA: TGTGCCACCAGTGATCCGAGGGAGGGGGCTGGC.

This clone was found many times. From the germline J gene comes the end of the CDR3, since the read stops 3 residues before it. V and J are TRBV29-1 and TRBJ1-2; 7 positions match TRBD1. CDR3 length: 13 residues. CDR1 is SQVTM, CDR2 ANQGSEA, per germline. Losses at the gene ends were 5 bases for V and 4 bases for J; bases not matched to a gene: 7. The CDR3 loop is CSVITGDGYGYTF. Incomplete CDR3 DNA: TGCAGCGTTATCACAGGGGACGGCTATGGC.

Regarding this clone: The read terminates 3 residues ahead of where the CDR3 ends, so the germline J gene completes it. The chain uses TRBV18 and TRBJ2-3; tentatively, D is TRBD2 (5 bases). Germline V gene lookup returns CDR1 KGHSH and CDR2 LQKENI. There are 15 residues in the CDR3. The CDR3 DNA, read in part, is TGTGCCAGCTCGCGAGGGCAGCCACGCCAAGAGACG. Its protein is CASSRGQPRQET. The whole CDR3 sequence reads CASSRGQPRQETQYF.